This T cell receptor (beta chain) was profiled in a study of blood T cell repertoires in COVID-19 (dated by TCRdb to the early 2020s). About the investigation overall: Samples covering the acute and convalescent phases of COVID-19 were provided by collaborators in the United States, Italy and Spain. The prospective study material was composed of cDNA or gDNA derived from T cells, B-cell-depleted T cells, or PBMCs. Deeply sampled blood TCRbeta repertoires from subjects exposed to, actively infected with, or recovered from COVID-19 were included in the dataset. The repertoires were released in a freely available public database intended as a resource for research on the immune response to SARS-CoV-2. Samples were obtained from the ongoing ImmuneRACE study (first 160 participants) and from about 1,300 subjects provided by 6 global collaborators. Nearly every sample came with metadata listing a de-identified subject ID, COVID-19 status, age in years and sex. Where available, HLA class I and class II types were taken from metadata supplied by the sample provider and were not determined by assay-based typing. General findings and caveats noted by the study authors: The quantity of clinical and demographic metadata differed by source and by participant and was supplied without curation.

CDR1 and CDR2 are read off the germline V gene as SQVTM and ANQGSEA. Trimming takes 6 bases off V and 8 bases off J; junction bases not matched to a gene: 5. From its cysteine to its phenylalanine, the CDR3 spans 12 amino acids. Here the CDR3 DNA is all that survives: 36 bases in frame from base 1. Enrolling through a virtual design, the prospective study's participants ranged in age from roughly 18 to 100 years and lived across some 22 United States geographic areas. To assign participants to cohorts, the prospective study relied on clinical history that participants themselves reported in a screening survey and a study questionnaire. Recovered participants in ImmuneRACE Cohort 3 were defined by two consecutive negative NP/OP PCR tests, clearance by a healthcare professional, or resolution of symptoms. Each participant in the prospective study had whole blood, serum and a nasopharyngeal or oropharyngeal swab collected by mobile phlebotomists. Additional blood draws and questionnaires over an approximately two-month period could optionally be provided by prospective study participants. Before DNA extraction, blood samples from the prospective study were shipped at room temperature or frozen.

TCRbeta CDR3 regions were amplified from genomic DNA using the immunoSEQ Assay, a bias-controlled multiplex PCR. Per the source publication's procedure: The number of nucleated cells in each sample was estimated by amplification of reference gene primers within the assay. Sequence reads were collapsed and filtered to measure the absolute abundance of every unique TCRbeta CDR3 rearrangement. For each sample, productive Simpson clonality was calculated by taking the square root of Simpson's diversity index across productive rearrangements. Drawn from immuneACCESS, this table holds only the in-frame rearrangements with V and J called that TCRdb kept. Clones are partly lost; checked studies trace under half to an unresolved V gene and leave the rest unexplained. V, J and clone size reflect that table, while D and trimming were determined from the DNA. The sample has about 170,000 clones on record, approximately 87% of them singletons. Clones ranked in the top ten supply 4.4% of the sample.

Points on this clone: The specificity of this receptor is unknown. No base-level quality is on record; no much larger clone is a single base apart.

The chain is assembled from TRBV29-1 and TRBJ2-1; 9 junctional bases match TRBD1. The sequencing sample was made of PBMCs or T cells enriched from blood (not recorded which). This sequence originates from a woman aged 45-65 years who had recovered from COVID-19. The CDR3 has the sequence CSVEQGADEQFF. The nucleotide sequence is given as TGCAGCGTGGAACAGGGGGCTGATGAGCAGTTCTTC.